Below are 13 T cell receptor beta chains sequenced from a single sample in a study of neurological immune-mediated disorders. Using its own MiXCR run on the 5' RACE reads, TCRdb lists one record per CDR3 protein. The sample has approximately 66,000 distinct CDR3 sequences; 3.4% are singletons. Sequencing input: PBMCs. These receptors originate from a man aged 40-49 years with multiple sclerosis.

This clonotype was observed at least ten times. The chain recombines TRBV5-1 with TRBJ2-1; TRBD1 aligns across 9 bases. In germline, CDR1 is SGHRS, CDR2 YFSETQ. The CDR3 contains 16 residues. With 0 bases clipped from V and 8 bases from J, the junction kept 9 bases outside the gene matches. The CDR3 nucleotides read TGCGCCAGCAGCTTGGTCCCGGGACAGGGTTTGTATGAGCAGTTCTTC. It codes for CASSLVPGQGLYEQFF.

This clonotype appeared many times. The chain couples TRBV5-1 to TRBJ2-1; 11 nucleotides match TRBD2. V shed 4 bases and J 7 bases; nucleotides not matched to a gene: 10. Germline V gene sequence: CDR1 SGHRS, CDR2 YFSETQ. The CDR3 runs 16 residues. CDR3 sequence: CASSQTSGAGGNEQFF. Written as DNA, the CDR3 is TGCGCCAGCAGCCAGACTAGCGGGGCGGGAGGGAATGAGCAGTTCTTC.

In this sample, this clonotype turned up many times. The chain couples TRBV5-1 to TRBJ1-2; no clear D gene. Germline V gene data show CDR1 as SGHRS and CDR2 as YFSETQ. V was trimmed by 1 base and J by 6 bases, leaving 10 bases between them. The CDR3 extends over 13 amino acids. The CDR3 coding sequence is TGCGCCAGCAGCTTGACATCAAGCAATGGCTACACCTTC. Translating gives CASSLTSSNGYTF.

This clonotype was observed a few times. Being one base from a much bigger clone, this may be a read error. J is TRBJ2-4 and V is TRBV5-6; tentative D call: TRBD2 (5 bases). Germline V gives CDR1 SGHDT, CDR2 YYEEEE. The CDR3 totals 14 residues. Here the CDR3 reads CASSRTLAKKIQYF. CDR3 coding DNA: TGTGCCAGCAGCAGGACCCTAGCCAAAAAAATTCAGTACTTC.

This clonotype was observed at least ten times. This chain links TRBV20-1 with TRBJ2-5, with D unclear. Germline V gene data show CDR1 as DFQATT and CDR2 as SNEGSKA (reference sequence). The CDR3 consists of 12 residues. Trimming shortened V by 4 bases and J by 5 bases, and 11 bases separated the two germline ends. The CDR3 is CSAKPLGETQYF. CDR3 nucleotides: TGCAGTGCTAAGCCTCTTGGTGAGACCCAGTACTTC.

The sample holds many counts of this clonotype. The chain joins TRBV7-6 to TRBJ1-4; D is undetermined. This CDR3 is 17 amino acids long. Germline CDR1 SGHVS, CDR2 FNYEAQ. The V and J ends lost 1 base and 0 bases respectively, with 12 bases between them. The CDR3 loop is CASSLGSKGPTNEKLFF. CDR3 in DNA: TGTGCCAGCAGCTTAGGTTCCAAGGGCCCAACTAATGAAAAACTGTTTTTT.

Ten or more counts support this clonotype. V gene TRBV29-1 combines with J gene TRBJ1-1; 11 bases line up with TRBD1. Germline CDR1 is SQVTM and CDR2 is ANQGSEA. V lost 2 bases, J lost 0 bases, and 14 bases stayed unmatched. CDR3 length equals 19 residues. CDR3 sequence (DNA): TGCAGCGTTGAACGGACAGGGGGCCTGTCCACGTTCATGAACACTGAAGCTTTCTTT. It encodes CSVERTGGLSTFMNTEAFF.

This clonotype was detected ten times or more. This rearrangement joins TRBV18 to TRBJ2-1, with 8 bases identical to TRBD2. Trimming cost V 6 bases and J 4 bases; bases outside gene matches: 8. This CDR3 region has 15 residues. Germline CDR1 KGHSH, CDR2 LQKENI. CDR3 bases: TGTGCCAGCTCCGATTTAGCGGGGACTTACAATGAGCAGTTCTTC. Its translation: CASSDLAGTYNEQFF.

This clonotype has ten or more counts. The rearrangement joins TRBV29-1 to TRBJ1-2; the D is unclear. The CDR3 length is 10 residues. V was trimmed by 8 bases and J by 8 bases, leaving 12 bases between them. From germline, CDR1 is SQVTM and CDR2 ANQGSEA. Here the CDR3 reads CSLWEGGYTF. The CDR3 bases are TGCAGCCTCTGGGAGGGAGGCTACACCTTC. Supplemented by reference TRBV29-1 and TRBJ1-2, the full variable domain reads SAVISQKPSRDICQRGTSLTIQCQVDSQVTMMFWYRQQPGQSLTLIATANQGSEATYESGFVIDKFPISRPNLTFSTLTVSNMSPEDSSIYLCSLWEGGYTFGSGTRLTVV.

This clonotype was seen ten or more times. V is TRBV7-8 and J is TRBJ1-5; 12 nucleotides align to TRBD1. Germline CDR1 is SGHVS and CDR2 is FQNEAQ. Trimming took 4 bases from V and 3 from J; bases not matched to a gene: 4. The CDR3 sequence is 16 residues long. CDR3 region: CASSSGTGGNNQPQHF. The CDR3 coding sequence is TGTGCCAGCAGCTCCGGGACAGGGGGCAACAATCAGCCCCAGCATTTT. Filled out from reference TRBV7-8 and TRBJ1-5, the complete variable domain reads GAGVSQSPRYKVAKRGQDVALRCDPISGHVSLFWYQQALGQGPEFLTYFQNEAQLDKSGLPSDRFFAERPEGSVSTLKIQRTQQEDSAVYLCASSSGTGGNNQPQHFGDGTRLSIL.

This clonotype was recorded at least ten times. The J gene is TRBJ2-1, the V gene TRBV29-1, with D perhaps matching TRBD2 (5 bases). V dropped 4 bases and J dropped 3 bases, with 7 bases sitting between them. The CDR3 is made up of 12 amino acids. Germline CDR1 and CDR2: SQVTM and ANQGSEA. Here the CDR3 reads CSVVAGYNEQFF. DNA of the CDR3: TGCAGCGTTGTTGCGGGCTACAATGAGCAGTTCTTC.

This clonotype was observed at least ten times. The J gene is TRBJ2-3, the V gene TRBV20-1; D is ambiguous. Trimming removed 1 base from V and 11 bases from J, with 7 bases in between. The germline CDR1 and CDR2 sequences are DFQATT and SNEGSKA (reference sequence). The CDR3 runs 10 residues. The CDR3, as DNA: TGCAGTGCTAGAGTTGGCCGGCAGTATTTT. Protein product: CSARVGRQYF.

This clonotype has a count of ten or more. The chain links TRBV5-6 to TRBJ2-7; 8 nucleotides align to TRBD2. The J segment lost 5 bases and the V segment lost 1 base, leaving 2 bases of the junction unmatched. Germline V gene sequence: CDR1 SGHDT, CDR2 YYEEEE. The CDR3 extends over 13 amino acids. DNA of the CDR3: TGTGCCAGCAGCTTGAGCGGGAGAGACGAGCAGTACTTC. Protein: CASSLSGRDEQYF.